A single sample is the source of the 23 T cell receptor beta chains below, sequenced in a study of T-cell memory formation after mild COVID-19. TCRdb itself ran the 5' RACE reads through MiXCR, one entry per CDR3 protein. The sample lists roughly 160,000 distinct CDR3 sequences, roughly 12% occurring once. The sequenced sample consisted of PBMCs or a T cell subset sorted from them (not recorded which). All receptors derive from a man younger than 35 who had mild COVID-19 (a few samples of this study predate the infection). Cell type and time point are not known.

In its sample, this clonotype was seen a few times. The chain uses TRBV27 and TRBJ1-6, with D uncertain. The CDR3 contains 16 residues. CDR1 is MNHEY and CDR2 is SMNVEV in the germline V gene (reference sequence). Trimming stripped 2 bases from V and 2 bases from J, with 10 bases between. CDR3 DNA: TGTGCCAGCAGTTTAGCGCCGGTAACCTATAATTCACCCCTCCACTTT. Protein product: CASSLAPVTYNSPLHF.

This clonotype showed up just a few times. The chain carries TRBV20-1 and TRBJ2-2, with a tentative D call TRBD1 (5 bases). Germline values: CDR1 DFQATT, CDR2 SNEGSKA (reference sequence). The CDR3 runs 16 residues. The V gene lost 3 bases and the J gene lost 0 bases, with 14 bases spanning the gap. Written as DNA, the CDR3 is TGCAGTGCTAGGATGGGTGGGGCCCCGAACACCGGGGAGCTGTTTTTT. Translating it yields CSARMGGAPNTGELFF.

The V call is TRBV7-9, the J call TRBJ2-7, with TRBD1 matching 12 bases. In germline, CDR1 is SEHNR, CDR2 FQNEAQ (reference sequence). Trimming cost V 11 bases and J 4 bases; bases outside gene matches: 6. This CDR3 has 13 amino acids. CDR3 protein: CAGGTGGAYEQYF. In DNA form, the CDR3 reads TGTGCCGGTGGGACAGGGGGCGCGTACGAGCAGTACTTC.

The CDR3 sequence is CASSFSGPSTDTQYF. The CDR3 nucleotides are TGCGCCAGCAGCTTTAGCGGCCCGAGCACAGATACGCAGTATTTT. The genes are TRBV5-1 and TRBJ2-3, with D perhaps matching TRBD2 (6 bases). V was cut by 2 bases and J by 0 bases, with 10 bases left in between. The germline V gene has CDR1 SGHRS and CDR2 YFSETQ. The CDR3 is made up of 15 amino acids. Using reference TRBV5-1 and TRBJ2-3 for the parts outside the CDR3, the full variable domain is KAGVTQTPRYLIKTRGQQVTLSCSPISGHRSVSWYQQTPGQGLQFLFEYFSETQRNKGNFPGRFSGRQFSNSRSEMNVSTLELGDSALYLCASSFSGPSTDTQYFGPGTRLTVL.

This clonotype was seen more than once but under ten times. The chain employs TRBV5-1 and TRBJ1-1; the match to TRBD1 covers 7 bases. Germline CDR1 SGHRS, CDR2 YFSETQ. V dropped 4 bases and J dropped 3; count of bases not matched to a gene: 9. This CDR3 comprises 15 residues. The CDR3 DNA sequence: TGCGCCAGCAGCGAGAAGACAGGGATGGACACTGAAGCTTTCTTT. As protein: CASSEKTGMDTEAFF. The complete variable domain, with remaining parts taken from reference TRBV5-1 and TRBJ1-1, reads KAGVTQTPRYLIKTRGQQVTLSCSPISGHRSVSWYQQTPGQGLQFLFEYFSETQRNKGNFPGRFSGRQFSNSRSEMNVSTLELGDSALYLCASSEKTGMDTEAFFGQGTRLTVV.

This chain joins TRBV7-8 and TRBJ1-1; a possible D gene is TRBD1 (5 bases). Germline loops: CDR1 SGHVS, CDR2 FQNEAQ. The V end lost 4 bases, the J end lost 1 base, and 10 bases lay between the germline ends. CDR3 length: 14 amino acids. This CDR3 reads CASSSWGGNTEAFF. As DNA, the CDR3 is TGTGCCAGCAGCTCTTGGGGGGGGAACACTGAAGCTTTCTTT. The full variable domain, with the rest looked up from reference TRBV7-8 and TRBJ1-1, is GAGVSQSPRYKVAKRGQDVALRCDPISGHVSLFWYQQALGQGPEFLTYFQNEAQLDKSGLPSDRFFAERPEGSVSTLKIQRTQQEDSAVYLCASSSWGGNTEAFFGQGTRLTVV.

This clonotype was picked up a small number of times. The gene calls are TRBV4-3 and TRBJ1-1, with D unclear. The V end lost 0 bases, the J end lost 6 bases, and 8 bases lay between the germline ends. The CDR3 sequence is 13 residues long. The V gene's germline CDR1 is LGHNA and CDR2 YSLEER. The CDR3 here is CASSQDLFAEAFF. CDR3 nucleotides: TGCGCCAGCAGCCAAGATTTGTTTGCTGAAGCTTTCTTT.

This clonotype was counted a few times. The chain has TRBV15 and TRBJ2-5; TRBD2 agrees at 9 bases. Germline values: CDR1 LNHNV, CDR2 YYDKDF (reference sequence). This CDR3 has 16 amino acids. The trim removed 0 bases at V and 5 bases at J, leaving 7 bases unmatched. The CDR3 here is CATSRDNVGTSETQYF. CDR3 bases: TGTGCCACCAGCAGAGATAATGTGGGGACTAGCGAGACCCAGTACTTC.

Only a few counts were recorded for this clonotype. The chain has TRBV5-5 and TRBJ2-1, with D unclear. Per the germline V gene, CDR1 is SGHKS and CDR2 is YYEKEE (reference sequence). V was pared by 4 bases and J by 8 bases, with 10 bases between. The CDR3 covers 12 residues. The chain's CDR3 is CASSGYLDEQFF. The CDR3 DNA is TGTGCCAGCAGCGGATACTTGGATGAGCAGTTCTTC.

Only a few counts were recorded for this clonotype. The chain joins TRBV7-9 to TRBJ2-1, with D tentatively TRBD2 (5 bases). Trimming left V 4 bases short and J 3 bases short, with 16 bases between. CDR1 SEHNR and CDR2 FQNEAQ come from the germline V gene (reference sequence). The CDR3 spans 16 residues. The CDR3 DNA reads TGTGCCAGCAGCTCCACGGACGGGATACACTACAATGAGCAGTTCTTC. Residues: CASSSTDGIHYNEQFF.

This clonotype was seen at least ten times. V and J are TRBV7-6 and TRBJ2-2; TRBD2 might be the D (6 bases). Trimming removed 3 bases from V and 2 bases from J, with 13 bases in between. The CDR3 is 16 amino acids. Germline CDR1 is SGHVS and CDR2 is FNYEAQ. The CDR3 region has the DNA TGTGCCAGCAGCTTGCACCCTGGACTAAACACCGGGGAGCTGTTTTTT. Encoded protein: CASSLHPGLNTGELFF.

The chain uses TRBV6-6 and TRBJ2-5, with 7 bases lining up with TRBD1. CDR1 is MNHNY, CDR2 SVGAGI, per germline (reference sequence). The CDR3 sequence is 17 residues long. Trimming at V came to 5 bases and at J to 2 bases, leaving 14 bases not matched to a gene. The CDR3 is CASSPPRQGPRQETQYF. The DNA of the CDR3 is TGTGCCAGCAGTCCTCCCCGACAGGGCCCTAGGCAAGAGACCCAGTACTTC.

This chain connects TRBV9 to TRBJ2-3; D call uncertain. CDR1 and CDR2 (germline): SGDLS, YYNGEE. This CDR3 has 12 residues. The germline V and J ends were trimmed by 4 bases and 6 bases, with 9 bases remaining between them. The CDR3: CASSQRMDTQYF. The CDR3, as DNA: TGTGCCAGCAGCCAAAGGATGGATACGCAGTATTTT.

This clonotype has just a few counts. V usage is TRBV6-4 and J usage is TRBJ2-3; the D gene is possibly TRBD2 (7 bases). Trimming removed 3 bases at V and 3 bases at J, with 13 bases between. The CDR3 contains 15 residues. Germline assignment: CDR1 MRHNA and CDR2 SNTAGT. CDR3 amino acids: CASSEGGGVTDTQYF. CDR3 nucleotide sequence: TGTGCCAGCAGTGAGGGCGGGGGCGTAACAGATACGCAGTATTTT.

The CDR3 loop reads CASSPGTWGAFSGYTF. DNA of the CDR3: TGTGCCAGCAGTCCGGGCACCTGGGGGGCGTTCTCTGGCTACACCTTC. This chain connects TRBV27 to TRBJ1-2; TRBD1 is a possible D gene (6 bases). Per the germline V gene, CDR1 is MNHEY and CDR2 is SMNVEV (reference sequence). The CDR3 length is 16 residues. V lost 5 bases and J lost 7, with 23 bases in between.

The V and J genes are TRBV24-1 and TRBJ2-1, with 10 bases lining up with TRBD2. The CDR3 consists of 16 residues. V lost 3 bases to trimming and J lost 4 bases; unmatched junction nucleotides: 5. Germline lookup yields CDR1 KGHDR and CDR2 SFDVKD. Written as DNA, the CDR3 is TGTGCCACCAGTGATGGGGCTAGCGGGGGTTACAATGAGCAGTTCTTC. It specifies CATSDGASGGYNEQFF.

This clonotype was detected only a few times. J is TRBJ2-1 and V is TRBV7-3; D remains unclear. CDR1 is SGHTA and CDR2 is FQGTGA in the germline V gene. V shed 5 bases and J shed 2 bases, with 13 bases lying between them. The length of the CDR3 is 15 residues. The CDR3 nucleotides read TGTGCCAGCAGCACCGACCCCCGGGCCTACAATGAGCAGTTCTTC. Its translation: CASSTDPRAYNEQFF.

The V and J genes are TRBV18 and TRBJ2-7; D perhaps matches TRBD1 (6 bases). The CDR3 runs 15 residues. Trimming left V 2 bases short and J 6 bases short, with 17 bases between. Germline lookup yields CDR1 KGHSH and CDR2 LQKENI. This chain's CDR3 is CASSPLAGELAEQYF. DNA for the CDR3: TGTGCCAGCTCACCATTGGCAGGGGAGTTGGCCGAGCAGTACTTC.

The genes are TRBV30 and TRBJ1-2, with TRBD1 matching 7 bases. The junction had 7 bases not matched to a gene; V was cut back by 3 bases and J by 3 bases. The CDR3 is made up of 14 amino acids. CDR1 is GTSNPN, CDR2 SVGIG, per germline (reference sequence). CDR3 in DNA: TGTGCCTGGAGAGCCGGGACAGCACACTATGGCTACACCTTC. Translating gives CAWRAGTAHYGYTF. Using reference TRBV30 and TRBJ1-2 for the parts outside the CDR3, the full variable domain is SQTIHQWPATLVQPVGSPLSLECTVEGTSNPNLYWYRQAAGRGLQLLFYSVGIGQISSEVPQNLSASRPQDRQFILSSKKLLLSDSGFYLCAWRAGTAHYGYTFGSGTRLTVV.

This chain links TRBV7-8 with TRBJ2-5; D not certain. Germline CDR1 SGHVS, CDR2 FQNEAQ. The CDR3 is made up of 11 amino acids. Deletions cut 7 bases from V and 0 bases from J, with 3 bases between. CDR3 protein: CASTNQETQYF. The CDR3 DNA follows: TGTGCCAGCACCAACCAAGAGACCCAGTACTTC.

This clonotype was recorded at least ten times. The CDR3 reads CASSLAHPFATNEKLFF. CDR3 coding DNA: TGTGCCAGCAGCTTAGCGCACCCTTTTGCAACTAATGAAAAACTGTTTTTT. The J gene is TRBJ1-4, the V gene TRBV7-9; D gene ambiguous. This CDR3 is built from 17 residues. V dropped 0 bases and J dropped 0 bases, with 11 bases sitting between them. CDR1 is SEHNR, CDR2 FQNEAQ, per germline (reference sequence).

This clonotype appeared many times. The rearrangement links TRBV4-1 to TRBJ1-1; TRBD1 might be the D (5 bases). Germline V CDR1 and CDR2: MGHRA, YSYEKL. Trimming took 1 base from V and 11 from J, leaving 11 bases between them. The CDR3 has 12 amino acids. CDR3: CASSQVAGRAFF. In DNA form, the CDR3 reads TGCGCCAGCAGCCAAGTGGCAGGGAGGGCTTTCTTT.

A few counts support this clonotype. The chain has TRBV14 and TRBJ1-2; D gene ambiguous. The V end was cut by 0 bases, the J end by 3 bases, with 2 bases between. The CDR3 consists of 12 residues. From germline, CDR1 is SGHDN and CDR2 FVKESK. The CDR3 reads CASSQEHYGYTF. For the CDR3, the DNA is TGTGCCAGCAGCCAAGAACACTATGGCTACACCTTC.